This passage covers 2 T cell receptor beta chains from one sample sequenced in a study of Tregs in tolerant kidney transplant recipients. Antigens for these TCRs are unknown. TCRdb's copy holds only in-frame clones and misses some; the assay was immunoSEQ multiplex PCR. The table lists about 44,000 clones, nearly 97% of them singletons. Sequenced material: Tregs from blood cultured with allogeneic cells. These receptors came from a human donor in good health.

The V call is TRBV5-5, the J call TRBJ2-1; D is possibly TRBD2 (6 bases). The CDR3 runs to 15 residues. CDR1 and CDR2 (germline): SGHKS, YYEKEE (reference sequence). V lost 4 bases and J 1 base, leaving 12 bases between the germline ends. This CDR3 is CASSIGLTSYNEQFF. In DNA, the CDR3 is TGTGCCAGCAGCATCGGACTAACTTCCTACAATGAGCAGTTCTTC.

The CDR3 is CASSAGRLEGEKLFF. In nucleotides, the CDR3 is TGCGCCAGCAGTGCCGGACGCCTTGAGGGTGAAAAACTGTTTTTT. V usage is TRBV10-1 and J usage is TRBJ1-4; D unresolved. The CDR3 has 15 residues. The germline V gene encodes CDR1 WNHNN and CDR2 SYGVQD (reference sequence). Trimming removed 4 bases at V and 7 bases at J, with 16 bases between.